The 20 T cell receptor beta chains below all came from one sample that was sequenced in a study of blood T cell repertoires in COVID-19. Here immunoSEQ multiplex PCR was the method, and the copy in TCRdb shows in-frame clones only, minus some. The table records 200,000 or so clones, 80% to 90% of them present only once. The sequenced sample was peripheral blood. These receptors were collected from an older man with active or convalescent COVID-19.

This clone has a single count. This chain connects TRBV7-2 to TRBJ2-3; 9 bases line up with TRBD1. CDR1 SGHTA and CDR2 FQGNSA come from the germline V gene. The V and J ends lost 5 bases and 3 bases, in that order; junction bases with no gene match: 6. The CDR3 spans 15 residues. Written as DNA, the CDR3 is TGTGCCAGCAGCCCTTGGACAGGGGATACAGATACGCAGTATTTT. Residues: CASSPWTGDTDTQYF.

The V gene is TRBV18, the J gene TRBJ2-3; TRBD2 agrees at 7 bases. Trimming removed 6 bases from V and 1 base from J; junction bases left unmatched: 10. This CDR3 has 16 residues. Germline-derived CDR1 and CDR2 are KGHSH and LQKENI. CDR3: CASSPLGGEGTDTQYF. The CDR3 DNA reads as TGTGCCAGCTCCCCTTTGGGGGGGGAGGGCACAGATACGCAGTATTTT.

V gene TRBV27 combines with J gene TRBJ2-7; 7 bases map to TRBD1. J gave up 2 bases and V 5 bases, and 12 bases lay outside the gene matches. Germline-derived CDR1 and CDR2 are MNHEY and SMNVEV (reference sequence). CDR3 size: 16 residues. The CDR3 region has the DNA TGTGCCAGCAGTCTCCGTTCCGGGACAGCTACCTACGAGCAGTACTTC. It translates to CASSLRSGTATYEQYF.

The J gene is TRBJ2-7, the V gene TRBV15, with TRBD1 identical over 9 bases. Germline assignment: CDR1 LNHNV and CDR2 YYDKDF (reference sequence). The CDR3 is made up of 15 amino acids. Unmatched junction bases numbered 3, after V lost 1 base and J lost 2 bases. This chain's CDR3 is CATSRVRDRAYEQYF. The CDR3 bases are TGTGCCACCAGCAGAGTAAGGGACAGGGCCTACGAGCAGTACTTC.

The chain recombines TRBV9 with TRBJ1-3; TRBD1 matches at 7 bases. V shed 4 bases and J 0 bases; nucleotides not matched to a gene: 7. The CDR3 extends over 16 amino acids. Germline-derived CDR1 and CDR2 are SGDLS and YYNGEE. The CDR3 nucleotides are TGTGCCAGCAGCCTTGGACAGGCTGACTCTGGAAACACCATATATTTT. It specifies CASSLGQADSGNTIYF.

V gene TRBV19 combines with J gene TRBJ2-1; no firm D call. V gave up 3 bases and J gave up 0 bases, with 9 bases separating them. Germline assignment: CDR1 LNHDA and CDR2 SQIVND (reference sequence). The CDR3 is made up of 15 amino acids. The CDR3 DNA sequence: TGTGCCAGTAGTATCATGACAAGCTCCTACAATGAGCAGTTCTTC. Encoded protein: CASSIMTSSYNEQFF.

The chain combines TRBV4-2 with TRBJ2-5; TRBD2 matches 11 bases. The germline V gene encodes CDR1 LGHNA and CDR2 YNFKEQ. The CDR3 contains 18 residues. V lost 0 bases to trimming and J lost 3 bases; unmatched junction nucleotides: 9. In nucleotides, the CDR3 is TGTGCCAGCAGCCAAGAGGGTACTAGCGGGGGACTTAAAGAGACCCAGTACTTC. Translating gives CASSQEGTSGGLKETQYF.

The V gene is TRBV2, the J gene TRBJ2-1, with D maybe TRBD1 (6 bases). Deletions cut 9 bases from V and 7 bases from J, with 22 bases between. The CDR3 length is 15 residues. Germline-derived CDR1 and CDR2 are SNHLY and FYNNEI. CDR3 nucleotide sequence: TGTGCCAGTAACGTTGGGACAAGGGTCGGTAATGAGCAGTTCTTC. Translated: CASNVGTRVGNEQFF.

This rearrangement joins TRBV5-1 to TRBJ2-1; maybe TRBD1 (5 bases). CDR1 SGHRS and CDR2 YFSETQ come from the germline V gene. The CDR3 runs to 16 residues. Trimming took off 0 bases at V and 0 bases at J, with 10 bases between the two ends. This chain's CDR3 is CASSLEQASSYNEQFF. The CDR3 nucleotides read TGCGCCAGCAGCTTGGAACAGGCGAGCTCCTACAATGAGCAGTTCTTC.

The chain employs TRBV18 and TRBJ2-1, with TRBD2 matching over 11 bases. CDR1 and CDR2 (germline): KGHSH, LQKENI. V lost 2 bases, J lost 4 bases, and 4 bases stayed unmatched. This CDR3 is built from 16 residues. CDR3 nucleotide sequence: TGTGCCAGCTCACCAGAGGTAGCGGGAGGGTACAATGAGCAGTTCTTC. As protein: CASSPEVAGGYNEQFF.

The chain is built from TRBV28 and TRBJ1-3; perhaps TRBD1 as D (6 bases). Per the germline V gene, CDR1 is MDHEN and CDR2 is SYDVKM. With 6 bases removed from V and 2 bases from J, the gap between germline ends came to 14 bases. The CDR3 is made up of 15 amino acids. CDR3 sequence reads: CASRKQGTPGNTIYF. CDR3 in DNA: TGTGCCAGCAGGAAACAGGGTACCCCTGGAAACACCATATATTTT.

V usage is TRBV11-2 and J usage is TRBJ2-1; tentatively, D is TRBD1 (5 bases). This CDR3 has 15 amino acids. Trimming pared 1 base from V and 10 bases from J, leaving 17 bases between. The germline CDR1 and CDR2 sequences are SGHAT and FQNNGV. This chain's CDR3 is CASSLGGRSVGEQFF. The CDR3 nucleotides read TGTGCCAGCAGCTTAGGGGGCAGATCGGTTGGCGAGCAGTTCTTC.

The rearrangement uses TRBV5-1 and TRBJ1-2, with 7 bases aligning to TRBD1. With V trimmed by 4 bases and J by 8 bases, 14 bases remained unmatched. Germline lookup yields CDR1 SGHRS and CDR2 YFSETQ. The CDR3 covers 15 residues. The CDR3 coding sequence is TGCGCCAGCAGCCCGGACAGGACGGGGCGGCAGGGCTACACCTTC. Translating it yields CASSPDRTGRQGYTF. Full variable domain (rest looked up from reference TRBV5-1 and TRBJ1-2): KAGVTQTPRYLIKTRGQQVTLSCSPISGHRSVSWYQQTPGQGLQFLFEYFSETQRNKGNFPGRFSGRQFSNSRSEMNVSTLELGDSALYLCASSPDRTGRQGYTFGSGTRLTVV.

The V and J genes are TRBV5-1 and TRBJ2-5; D is undetermined. CDR3 length: 14 residues. Germline V gene lookup returns CDR1 SGHRS and CDR2 YFSETQ. Between the trimmed V and J ends, which lost 4 bases and 5 bases, there was a span of 15 bases. CDR3 in DNA: TGCGCCAGCAGCCCTTCGGGTGTTAGGGAGACCCAGTACTTC. It encodes CASSPSGVRETQYF.

The chain recombines TRBV20-1 with TRBJ1-1, with 10 bases fitting TRBD1. The germline V gene encodes CDR1 DFQATT and CDR2 SNEGSKA (reference sequence). The V segment lost 3 bases and the J segment 9 bases; nucleotides outside the gene matches: 1. The CDR3 has 11 amino acids. The CDR3 sequence is CSARDRGKAFF. The DNA for the CDR3 is TGCAGTGCTAGGGACAGGGGGAAAGCTTTCTTT.

This chain connects TRBV14 to TRBJ2-7; 10 bases align to TRBD1. With 4 bases clipped from V and 6 bases from J, the junction kept 6 bases outside the gene matches. CDR1 SGHDN and CDR2 FVKESK come from the germline V gene. The CDR3 contains 14 residues. CDR3 bases: TGTGCCAGCAGCCCACGGACAGGGGGGGTCGAGCAGTACTTC. As protein: CASSPRTGGVEQYF.

The chain uses TRBV11-2 and TRBJ2-7; maybe TRBD2 (5 bases). The CDR3 runs to 14 residues. Germline-derived CDR1 and CDR2 are SGHAT and FQNNGV. Trimming took off 5 bases at V and 3 bases at J, with 14 bases between the two ends. In DNA, the CDR3 is TGTGCCAGCAGCCCTACGTTTGGACTCTACGAGCAGTACTTC. This encodes CASSPTFGLYEQYF.

The rearrangement joins TRBV2 to TRBJ2-7, with a possible D match to TRBD1 (5 bases). V was cut by 10 bases and J by 2 bases, with 12 bases left in between. The CDR3 runs 12 residues. Per the germline V gene, CDR1 is SNHLY and CDR2 is FYNNEI. In DNA, the CDR3 is TGTGCCACGCAACAGGCAACCTACGAGCAGTACTTC. The encoded protein is CATQQATYEQYF.

This clone occurred once. This chain joins TRBV30 and TRBJ2-7, with 8 bases matching TRBD1. V was pared by 4 bases and J by 5 bases, with 4 bases of the junction left unmatched. Germline V lookup: CDR1 GTSNPN, CDR2 SVGIG (reference sequence). CDR3 length equals 12 residues. The CDR3 sequence is CAWTRGLNEQYF. In DNA form, the CDR3 reads TGTGCCTGGACCAGGGGGCTGAACGAGCAGTACTTC.

The chain is built from TRBV30 and TRBJ2-3; 9 nucleotides align to TRBD2. The length of the CDR3 is 16 residues. Germline values: CDR1 GTSNPN, CDR2 SVGIG (reference sequence). The V gene end was trimmed by 2 bases and the J gene end by 6 bases; junction bases not matched to a gene: 12. CDR3 sequence (DNA): TGTGCCTGGAGTCCGAAGAGGCGGGAGGGCAGGGATACGCAGTATTTT. Its translation: CAWSPKRREGRDTQYF.